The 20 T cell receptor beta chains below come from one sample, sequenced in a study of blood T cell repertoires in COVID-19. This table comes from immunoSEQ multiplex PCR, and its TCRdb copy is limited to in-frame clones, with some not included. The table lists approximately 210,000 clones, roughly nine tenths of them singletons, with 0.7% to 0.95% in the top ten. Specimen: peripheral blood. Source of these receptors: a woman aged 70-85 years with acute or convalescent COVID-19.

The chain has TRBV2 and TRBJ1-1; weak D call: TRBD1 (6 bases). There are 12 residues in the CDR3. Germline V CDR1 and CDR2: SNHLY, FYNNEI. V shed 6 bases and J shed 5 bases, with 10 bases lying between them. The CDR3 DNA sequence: TGTGCCAGCAGCATCACAGGGACTGAAGCTTTCTTT. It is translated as CASSITGTEAFF.

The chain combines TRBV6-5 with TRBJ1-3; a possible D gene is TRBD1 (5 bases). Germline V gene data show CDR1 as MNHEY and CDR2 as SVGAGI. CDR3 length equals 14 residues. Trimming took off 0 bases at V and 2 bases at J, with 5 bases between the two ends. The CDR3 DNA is TGTGCCAGCAGTTACTCGGGGCCTGGAAACACCATATATTTT. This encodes CASSYSGPGNTIYF.

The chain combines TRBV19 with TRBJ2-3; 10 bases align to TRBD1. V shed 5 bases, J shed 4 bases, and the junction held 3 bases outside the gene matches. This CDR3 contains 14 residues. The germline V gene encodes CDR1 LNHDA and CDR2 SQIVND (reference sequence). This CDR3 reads CASSLGTGADTQYF. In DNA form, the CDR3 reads TGTGCCAGTAGTCTAGGGACAGGGGCAGATACGCAGTATTTT.

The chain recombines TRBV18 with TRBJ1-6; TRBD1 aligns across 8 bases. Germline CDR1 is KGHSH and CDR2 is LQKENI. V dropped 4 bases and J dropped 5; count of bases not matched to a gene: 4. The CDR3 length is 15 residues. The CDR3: CASSLDRVNNSPLHF. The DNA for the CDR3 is TGTGCCAGCTCACTGGACAGGGTGAATAATTCACCCCTCCACTTT.

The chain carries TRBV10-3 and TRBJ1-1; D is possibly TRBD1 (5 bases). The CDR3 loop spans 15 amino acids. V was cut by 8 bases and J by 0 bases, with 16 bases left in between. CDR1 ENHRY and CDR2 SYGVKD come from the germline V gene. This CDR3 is CAIGPGGRMNTEAFF. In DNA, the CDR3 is TGTGCCATCGGGCCCGGGGGAAGAATGAACACTGAAGCTTTCTTT.

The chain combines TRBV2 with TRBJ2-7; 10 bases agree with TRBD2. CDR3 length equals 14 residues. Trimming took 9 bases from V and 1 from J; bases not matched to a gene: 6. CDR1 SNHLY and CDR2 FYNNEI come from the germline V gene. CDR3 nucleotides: TGTGCCAGTTCTAGCGGGAGCTTATCCTACGAGCAGTACTTC. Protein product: CASSSGSLSYEQYF.

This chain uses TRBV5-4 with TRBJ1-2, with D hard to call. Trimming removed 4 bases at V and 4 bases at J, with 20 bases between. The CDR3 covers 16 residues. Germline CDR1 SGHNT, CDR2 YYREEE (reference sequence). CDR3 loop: CASSPGAMREGYGYTF. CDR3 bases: TGTGCCAGCAGCCCGGGCGCAATGAGGGAGGGCTATGGCTACACCTTC. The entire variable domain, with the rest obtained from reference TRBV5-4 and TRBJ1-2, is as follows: ETGVTQSPTHLIKTRGQQVTLRCSSQSGHNTVSWYQQALGQGPQFIFQYYREEENGRGNFPPRFSGLQFPNYSSELNVNALELDDSALYLCASSPGAMREGYGYTFGSGTRLTVV.

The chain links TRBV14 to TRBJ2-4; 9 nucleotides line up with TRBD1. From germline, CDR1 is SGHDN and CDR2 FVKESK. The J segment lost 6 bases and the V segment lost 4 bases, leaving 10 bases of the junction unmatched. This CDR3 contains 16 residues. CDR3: CASSRGGTGWGNIQYF. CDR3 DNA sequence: TGTGCCAGCAGCCGCGGCGGGACAGGGTGGGGAAACATTCAGTACTTC.

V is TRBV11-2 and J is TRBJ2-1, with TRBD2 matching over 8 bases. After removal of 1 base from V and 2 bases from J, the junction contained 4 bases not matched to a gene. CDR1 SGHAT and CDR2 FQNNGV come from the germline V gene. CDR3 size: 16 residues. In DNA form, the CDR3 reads TGTGCCAGCAGCTTAGGTGGTAGCGGGACCTACAATGAGCAGTTCTTC. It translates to CASSLGGSGTYNEQFF. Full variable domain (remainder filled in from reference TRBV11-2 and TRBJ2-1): EAGVAQSPRYKIIEKRQSVAFWCNPISGHATLYWYQQILGQGPKLLIQFQNNGVVDDSQLPKDRFSAERLKGVDSTLKIQPAKLEDSAVYLCASSLGGSGTYNEQFFGPGTRLTVL.

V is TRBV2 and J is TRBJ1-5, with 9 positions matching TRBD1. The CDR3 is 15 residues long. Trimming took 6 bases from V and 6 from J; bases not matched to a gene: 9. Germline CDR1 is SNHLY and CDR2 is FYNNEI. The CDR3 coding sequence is TGTGCCAGCAGCGCCACAGGGGGCGTGGGTCAGCCCCAGCATTTT. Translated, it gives CASSATGGVGQPQHF.

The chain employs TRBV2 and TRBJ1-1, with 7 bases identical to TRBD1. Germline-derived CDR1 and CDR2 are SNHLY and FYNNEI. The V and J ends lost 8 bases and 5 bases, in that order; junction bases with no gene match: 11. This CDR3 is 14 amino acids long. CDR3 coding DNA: TGTGCCAGCGGCTTCACTAGGGGGCAGACTGAAGCTTTCTTT. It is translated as CASGFTRGQTEAFF.

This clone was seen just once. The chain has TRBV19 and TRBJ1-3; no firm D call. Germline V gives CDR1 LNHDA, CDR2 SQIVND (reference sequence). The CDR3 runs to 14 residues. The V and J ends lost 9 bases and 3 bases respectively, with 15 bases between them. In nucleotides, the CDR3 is TGTGCCAGCCTCGCGGGTGGGCATGGAAACACCATATATTTT. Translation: CASLAGGHGNTIYF.

CDR3: CASSGTNYEQYF. The CDR3 DNA follows: TGCGCCAGCAGTGGGACTAACTACGAGCAGTACTTC. This chain connects TRBV10-1 to TRBJ2-7, with D possibly being TRBD2 (6 bases). The CDR3 covers 12 residues. Trimming stripped 4 bases from V and 3 bases from J, with 7 bases between. In germline, CDR1 is WNHNN, CDR2 SYGVQD (reference sequence).

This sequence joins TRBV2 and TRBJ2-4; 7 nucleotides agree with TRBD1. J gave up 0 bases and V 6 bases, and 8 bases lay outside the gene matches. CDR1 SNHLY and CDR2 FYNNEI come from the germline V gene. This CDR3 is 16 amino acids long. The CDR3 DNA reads TGTGCCAGCAGCCCTTGGACAGGAATAGCCAAAAACATTCAGTACTTC. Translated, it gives CASSPWTGIAKNIQYF.

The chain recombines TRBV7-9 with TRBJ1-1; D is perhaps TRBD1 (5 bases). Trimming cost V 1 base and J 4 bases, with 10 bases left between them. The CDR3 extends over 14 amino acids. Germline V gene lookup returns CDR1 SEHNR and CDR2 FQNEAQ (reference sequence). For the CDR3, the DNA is TGTGCCAGCAGCTTAGTAGGGGTAGGCACTGAAGCTTTCTTT. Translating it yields CASSLVGVGTEAFF.

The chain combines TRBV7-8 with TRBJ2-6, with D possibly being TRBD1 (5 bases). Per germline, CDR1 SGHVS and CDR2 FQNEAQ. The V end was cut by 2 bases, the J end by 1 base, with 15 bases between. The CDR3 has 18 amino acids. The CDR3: CASSLWRTPLSGANVLTF. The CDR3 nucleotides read TGTGCCAGCAGCTTATGGCGGACACCCTTATCTGGGGCCAACGTCCTGACTTTC.

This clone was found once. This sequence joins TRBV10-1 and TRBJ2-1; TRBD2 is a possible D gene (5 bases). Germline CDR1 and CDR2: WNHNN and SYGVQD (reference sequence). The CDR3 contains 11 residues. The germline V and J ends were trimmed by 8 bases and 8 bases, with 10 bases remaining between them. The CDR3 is CASGSVDEQFF. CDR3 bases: TGCGCCAGCGGGAGTGTTGATGAGCAGTTCTTC.

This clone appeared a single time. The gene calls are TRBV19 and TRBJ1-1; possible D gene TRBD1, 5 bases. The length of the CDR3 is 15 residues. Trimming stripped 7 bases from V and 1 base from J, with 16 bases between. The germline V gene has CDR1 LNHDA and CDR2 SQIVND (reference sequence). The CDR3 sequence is CASTPPTVGNTEAFF. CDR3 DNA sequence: TGTGCCAGTACCCCCCCGACAGTTGGGAACACTGAAGCTTTCTTT.

The CDR3 is CAISKNMGQGVPTEAFF. For the CDR3, the DNA is TGTGCCATCAGCAAGAATATGGGACAGGGAGTGCCGACTGAAGCTTTCTTT. The chain couples TRBV10-3 to TRBJ1-1; 9 bases match TRBD1. The length of the CDR3 is 17 residues. Germline V CDR1 and CDR2: ENHRY, SYGVKD. Losses at the gene ends were 6 bases for V and 5 bases for J; bases not matched to a gene: 16.

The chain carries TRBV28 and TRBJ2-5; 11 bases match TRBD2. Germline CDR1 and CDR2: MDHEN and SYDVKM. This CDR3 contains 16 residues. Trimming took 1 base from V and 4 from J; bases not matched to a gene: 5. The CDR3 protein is CASSLFGTSGGETQYF. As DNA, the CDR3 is TGTGCCAGCAGTTTATTTGGAACTAGCGGGGGAGAGACCCAGTACTTC.